Following are 10 T cell receptor beta chains from one sample sequenced in a study of blood T cell repertoires in COVID-19. Some clones are missing from TCRdb's copy, which holds only in-frame ones; the method was immunoSEQ multiplex PCR. The sample gives nearly 400,000 clones, about 90% of which show up once; about 1.7% is in the top ten. The sample consisted of PBMCs or T cells enriched from blood (not recorded which). These receptors were collected from a young woman who had recovered from COVID-19.

The CDR3 DNA sequence: TGTGCCAGCAGTTTTCAGGATGGCTACGAGCAGTACTTC. It codes for CASSFQDGYEQYF. The genes are TRBV27 and TRBJ2-7, with D hard to call. V lost 3 bases and J lost 3, with 9 bases in between. The CDR3 has 13 amino acids. Per germline, CDR1 MNHEY and CDR2 SMNVEV (reference sequence).

The V and J genes are TRBV5-1 and TRBJ2-5; 9 bases are a match to TRBD2. Germline V CDR1 and CDR2: SGHRS, YFSETQ. The trim removed 0 bases at V and 5 bases at J, leaving 5 bases unmatched. CDR3 length equals 15 residues. The CDR3 loop is CASSLGNSGSETQYF. The CDR3 DNA reads TGCGCCAGCAGCTTGGGAAATAGCGGGAGCGAGACCCAGTACTTC.

This clone was recorded only once. V is TRBV3-1 (or the pseudogene TRBV3-2) and J is TRBJ2-2; D possibly corresponds to TRBD1 (5 bases). The V gene's germline CDR1 is LGHDT and CDR2 YNNKEL (reference sequence). This CDR3 has 14 amino acids. V was cut by 7 bases and J by 5 bases, with 14 bases left in between. As DNA, the CDR3 is TGTGCCAGCACCACCAAGGGGTGGACCGGGGAGCTGTTTTTT. Its protein product is CASTTKGWTGELFF.

J is TRBJ1-2 and V is TRBV4-3; possible D gene TRBD1, 6 bases. The CDR3 has 15 residues. Germline V gene data show CDR1 as LGHNA and CDR2 as YSLEER. Trimming removed 0 bases from V and 5 bases from J, with 13 bases in between. This CDR3 is CASSQDQRTAYGYTF. The CDR3 nucleotides are TGCGCCAGCAGCCAAGATCAACGGACAGCTTATGGCTACACCTTC.

This clone was seen a handful of times. The V gene is TRBV7-2, the J gene TRBJ1-2; the D gene is possibly TRBD1 (5 bases). The CDR3 length is 13 residues. V lost 2 bases to trimming and J lost 8 bases, with 12 bases between them. CDR1 is SGHTA, CDR2 FQGNSA, per germline. The CDR3 DNA reads as TGTGCCAGCAGCTTACGGCAGGGTGGCGGCTACACCTTC. Protein product: CASSLRQGGGYTF.

The CDR3 DNA reads as TGCGCCACCAGACCGGGACTGACTACCTACGAGCAGTACTTC. This encodes CATRPGLTTYEQYF. The genes are TRBV5-1 and TRBJ2-7, with a tentative D call TRBD2 (6 bases). CDR1 SGHRS and CDR2 YFSETQ come from the germline V gene. Trimming pared 9 bases from V and 2 bases from J, leaving 18 bases between. CDR3 length equals 14 residues.

The chain employs TRBV28 and TRBJ1-2; 10 nucleotides agree with TRBD1. This CDR3 comprises 15 residues. Germline lookup yields CDR1 MDHEN and CDR2 SYDVKM. V trimming: 4 bases; J trimming: 4 bases; junction bases outside the gene matches: 6. The CDR3 here is CASSSGTGEAYGYTF. The CDR3 nucleotides are TGTGCCAGCAGTTCAGGGACAGGGGAGGCCTATGGCTACACCTTC.

DNA of the CDR3: TGCAGCGCAGACAGGGTTGGGATGAACACTGAAGCTTTCTTT. Its translation: CSADRVGMNTEAFF. V and J are TRBV29-1 and TRBJ1-1; the match to TRBD1 covers 7 bases. Losses at the gene ends were 7 bases for V and 0 bases for J; bases not matched to a gene: 8. This CDR3 has 14 residues. CDR1 is SQVTM and CDR2 is ANQGSEA in the germline V gene. Together with reference TRBV29-1 and TRBJ1-1, the CDR3 gives the full variable domain: SAVISQKPSRDICQRGTSLTIQCQVDSQVTMMFWYRQQPGQSLTLIATANQGSEATYESGFVIDKFPISRPNLTFSTLTVSNMSPEDSSIYLCSADRVGMNTEAFFGQGTRLTVV.

The V gene is TRBV18, the J gene TRBJ1-1; D call uncertain. CDR1 is KGHSH, CDR2 LQKENI, per germline. V lost 3 bases and J 4 bases, leaving 6 bases between the germline ends. The CDR3 loop spans 12 amino acids. The DNA of the CDR3 is TGTGCCAGCTCACCGGCCAGCACTGAAGCTTTCTTT. Protein product: CASSPASTEAFF.

The sample holds one count of this clone. The rearrangement uses TRBV3-1 (or the pseudogene TRBV3-2) and TRBJ2-7, with D tentatively TRBD2 (6 bases). V was pared by 4 bases and J by 0 bases, with 10 bases between. The CDR3 runs to 14 residues. Germline V gene lookup returns CDR1 LGHDT and CDR2 YNNKEL (reference sequence). The CDR3 sequence: CASSPGVYSYEQYF. The CDR3 coding sequence is TGTGCCAGCAGCCCGGGGGTCTACTCCTACGAGCAGTACTTC.